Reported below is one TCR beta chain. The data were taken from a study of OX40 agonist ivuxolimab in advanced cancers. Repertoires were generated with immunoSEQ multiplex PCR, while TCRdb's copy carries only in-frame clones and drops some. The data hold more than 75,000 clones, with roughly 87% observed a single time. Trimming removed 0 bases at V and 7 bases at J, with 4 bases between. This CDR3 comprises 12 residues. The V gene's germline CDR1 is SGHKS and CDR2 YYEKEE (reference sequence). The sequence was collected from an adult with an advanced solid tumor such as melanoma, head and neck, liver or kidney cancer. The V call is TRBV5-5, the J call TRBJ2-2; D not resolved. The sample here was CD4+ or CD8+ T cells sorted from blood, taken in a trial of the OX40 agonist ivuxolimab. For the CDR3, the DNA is TGTGCCAGCAGCTTGGCCTTCGGGGAGCTGTTTTTT. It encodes CASSLAFGELFF. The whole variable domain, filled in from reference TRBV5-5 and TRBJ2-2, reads DAGVTQSPTHLIKTRGQQVTLRCSPISGHKSVSWYQQVLGQGPQFIFQYYEKEERGRGNFPDRFSARQFPNYSSELNVNALLLGDSALYLCASSLAFGELFFGEGSRLTVL.